This paragraph covers one TCR beta chain sequence. Its target is not known. A single record per CDR3 protein comes from TCRdb applying MiXCR to the 5' RACE reads. The table shows 300,000 to 350,000 distinct CDR3 sequences, with roughly 13% occurring only once. This record belongs to a study of T-cell memory formation after mild COVID-19. Points from the study as a whole: The CD4+ clones that contracted clustered mainly within CM and EM, and the CD8+ clones concentrated in EMRA.

The ends were cut back, 0 bases at V and 5 bases at J, with 11 bases in the middle. The CDR3 loop spans 14 amino acids. CDR1 and CDR2 from the germline V gene are SGHRS and YFSETQ. The TCR was taken from a man aged 18 to 30 who had mild COVID-19 (a few samples of this study predate the infection). Cell type and time point are not known. The chain is built from TRBV5-1 and TRBJ1-1; D gene unclear. The sequencing sample was made of PBMCs or a T cell subset sorted from them (not recorded which). CDR3 DNA sequence: TGCGCCAGCAGCTTGGCAGCTCTGGGGACTGAAGCTTTCTTT. Translating it yields CASSLAALGTEAFF. The whole variable domain, remainder taken from reference TRBV5-1 and TRBJ1-1, is KAGVTQTPRYLIKTRGQQVTLSCSPISGHRSVSWYQQTPGQGLQFLFEYFSETQRNKGNFPGRFSGRQFSNSRSEMNVSTLELGDSALYLCASSLAALGTEAFFGQGTRLTVV.